The 3 T cell receptor beta chains reported below all come from one sample, sequenced in a study of T cell changes during pregnancy in multiple sclerosis (dated by TCRdb to about 2019). Libraries were prepared through the immunoSEQ multiplex PCR assay. TCRdb holds this immuneACCESS table with in-frame rearrangements only. Some clones are missing; in checked studies, unresolved V genes explain under half, and the rest has no known cause. The sample table lists under 70,000 clones, 91% of them with a count of one. The ten top clones hold approximately 1.4% of the sample. The material was peripheral blood, obtained after pregnancy. The receptors derive from a female donor in good health, enrolled as a control in a pregnancy study.

The chain joins TRBV9 to TRBJ1-3, with unresolved D. Germline assignment: CDR1 SGDLS and CDR2 YYNGEE. The V end was cut by 0 bases, the J end by 0 bases, with 10 bases between. The CDR3 runs 16 residues. CDR3 sequence reads: CASSVDRGHSGNTIYF. CDR3 nucleotide sequence: TGTGCCAGCAGCGTAGATAGAGGCCACTCTGGAAACACCATATATTTT.

This chain joins TRBV6-1 and TRBJ1-2; 7 positions agree with TRBD1. Germline values: CDR1 MNHNS, CDR2 SASEGT. V lost 7 bases and J lost 7; bases outside the gene matches: 9. The CDR3 has 13 amino acids. CDR3 sequence: CASTFTGVGGYTF. DNA for the CDR3: TGTGCCAGCACTTTCACAGGGGTTGGTGGCTACACCTTC.

The V gene is TRBV7-2, the J gene TRBJ2-7; TRBD1 aligns across 8 bases. The CDR3 has 17 amino acids. Germline lookup yields CDR1 SGHTA and CDR2 FQGNSA. With V trimmed by 5 bases and J by 5 bases, 17 bases remained unmatched. The CDR3 reads CASSKRGTGWLGDEQYF. The CDR3 coding sequence is TGTGCCAGCAGCAAAAGAGGGACAGGATGGCTTGGCGACGAGCAGTACTTC.